Presented here are 13 T cell receptor beta chains from one specimen sequenced in a study of T cell responses to AZD1222 COVID-19 vaccine. Some clones are missing from TCRdb's copy, which holds only in-frame ones; the method was immunoSEQ multiplex PCR. The data hold roughly 150,000 clones, with 90% observed a single time. This specimen was peripheral blood, taken on day 0 of AZD1222 vaccination. All receptors come from an adult in good health.

A single count supports this clone. Other DNA sequences from this sample encode an identical CDR3 as well. The V and J genes are TRBV7-9 and TRBJ2-2; D gene ambiguous. Per germline, CDR1 SEHNR and CDR2 FQNEAQ (reference sequence). CDR3 length: 11 amino acids. Trimming cost V 0 bases and J 7 bases, with 0 bases left between them. This chain's CDR3 is CASSLAGELFF. The CDR3 coding sequence is TGTGCCAGCAGCTTAGCCGGGGAGCTGTTTTTT. Full variable domain (missing parts from reference TRBV7-9 and TRBJ2-2): DTGVSQNPRHKITKRGQNVTFRCDPISEHNRLYWYRQTLGQGPEFLTYFQNEAQLEKSRLLSDRFSAERPKGSFSTLEIQRTEQGDSAMYLCASSLAGELFFGEGSRLTVL.

The chain combines TRBV7-9 with TRBJ2-1; D perhaps matches TRBD2 (5 bases). Germline CDR1 is SEHNR and CDR2 is FQNEAQ (reference sequence). The V end lost 4 bases, the J end lost 0 bases, and 19 bases lay between the germline ends. The CDR3 consists of 18 residues. The CDR3 region is CASSSDYEFGSSYNEQFF. The CDR3 DNA follows: TGTGCCAGCAGCTCCGACTACGAATTTGGGAGCTCCTACAATGAGCAGTTCTTC. The variable domain in full, with the rest retrieved from reference TRBV7-9 and TRBJ2-1, is DTGVSQNPRHKITKRGQNVTFRCDPISEHNRLYWYRQTLGQGPEFLTYFQNEAQLEKSRLLSDRFSAERPKGSFSTLEIQRTEQGDSAMYLCASSSDYEFGSSYNEQFFGPGTRLTVL.

This chain links TRBV28 with TRBJ1-4, with TRBD1 identical over 7 bases. The CDR3 spans 19 residues. Germline lookup yields CDR1 MDHEN and CDR2 SYDVKM. Germline trimming cut 4 bases from V and 8 bases from J; bases unmatched to any gene: 22. The CDR3 DNA sequence: TGTGCCAGCAGTTCCTTGGACAGGCCTGGGCACCGGCAAGTCGAAAAACTGTTTTTT. This sequence encodes CASSSLDRPGHRQVEKLFF.

J is TRBJ1-6 and V is TRBV13, with 9 bases fitting TRBD1. Trimming took 1 base from V and 9 from J; bases not matched to a gene: 7. Germline V gene lookup returns CDR1 PRHDT and CDR2 FYEKMQ (reference sequence). CDR3 length equals 16 residues. The CDR3: CASSLASGQGFSPLHF. The CDR3 DNA follows: TGTGCCAGCAGCTTAGCCTCGGGACAGGGTTTTTCACCCCTCCACTTT.

The V call is TRBV28, the J call TRBJ2-1, with a tentative D call TRBD1 (5 bases). Trimming took off 2 bases at V and 2 bases at J, with 7 bases between the two ends. Germline CDR1 MDHEN, CDR2 SYDVKM. The CDR3 has 14 residues. CDR3 DNA: TGTGCCAGCAGTTTACAGGGCCCCTACAATGAGCAGTTCTTC. It yields the protein CASSLQGPYNEQFF.

The chain uses TRBV24-1 and TRBJ2-1; D may correspond to TRBD1 or TRBD2 (5 bases each). Germline values: CDR1 KGHDR, CDR2 SFDVKD. V was trimmed by 4 bases and J by 0 bases, leaving 12 bases between them. CDR3 length: 16 amino acids. CDR3 protein: CATSDPGTHSYNEQFF. Here the CDR3 DNA reads TGTGCCACCAGTGACCCCGGGACCCACTCCTACAATGAGCAGTTCTTC.

This chain connects TRBV7-6 to TRBJ2-1; a weak D match, TRBD2 (5 bases). Trimming shortened V by 2 bases and J by 8 bases, and 13 bases separated the two germline ends. The CDR3 length is 14 residues. Per germline, CDR1 SGHVS and CDR2 FNYEAQ. The CDR3: CASSLHLEGDEQFF. The CDR3 bases are TGTGCCAGCAGCTTACACTTAGAGGGCGATGAGCAGTTCTTC.

The rearrangement links TRBV9 to TRBJ2-7, with D perhaps matching TRBD1 or TRBD2 (5 bases each). The CDR3 extends over 12 amino acids. Germline CDR1 and CDR2: SGDLS and YYNGEE. V was trimmed by 0 bases and J by 6 bases, leaving 7 bases between them. CDR3 in amino acids: CASSVVGGEQYF. CDR3 coding DNA: TGTGCCAGCAGCGTAGTTGGGGGCGAGCAGTACTTC.

The rearrangement links TRBV30 to TRBJ2-1; weak D call: TRBD1 (5 bases). V dropped 3 bases and J dropped 12 bases, with 24 bases sitting between them. This CDR3 is built from 15 residues. Per the germline V gene, CDR1 is GTSNPN and CDR2 is SVGIG (reference sequence). The chain's CDR3 is CAWSRDSAGLGLQFF. CDR3 nucleotide sequence: TGTGCCTGGAGCCGTGACAGTGCCGGATTAGGCCTGCAGTTCTTC.

The J gene is TRBJ2-2, the V gene TRBV20-1, with TRBD1 matching over 10 bases. The ends lost 3 bases at V and 6 bases at J; junction bases unmatched: 4. Per germline, CDR1 DFQATT and CDR2 SNEGSKA (reference sequence). The CDR3 has 14 residues. The CDR3 here is CSASSGQGAGELFF. CDR3 coding DNA: TGCAGTGCTAGTTCCGGACAGGGGGCCGGGGAGCTGTTTTTT.

The chain employs TRBV7-8 and TRBJ2-1; 8 bases line up with TRBD1. The CDR3 extends over 14 amino acids. Germline V gene data show CDR1 as SGHVS and CDR2 as FQNEAQ. The V segment lost 9 bases and the J segment 4 bases; nucleotides outside the gene matches: 8. CDR3 in DNA: TGTGCCAGTGTAGCAGGGGGCTATTACAATGAGCAGTTCTTC. It is translated as CASVAGGYYNEQFF.

V gene TRBV20-1 combines with J gene TRBJ2-5; D uncertain. The germline CDR1 and CDR2 sequences are DFQATT and SNEGSKA (reference sequence). Trimming took off 3 bases at V and 2 bases at J, with 16 bases between the two ends. This CDR3 is 15 amino acids long. CDR3 sequence (DNA): TGCAGTGCTAGTAACTGGGAATCGTTACAAGAGACCCAGTACTTC. Protein: CSASNWESLQETQYF.

This chain joins TRBV30 and TRBJ2-1; 12 nucleotides align to TRBD2. Germline values: CDR1 GTSNPN, CDR2 SVGIG (reference sequence). The V and J ends lost 5 bases and 5 bases, in that order; junction bases with no gene match: 4. The CDR3 consists of 14 residues. This CDR3 reads CAWELAGGDNEQFF. Written as DNA, the CDR3 is TGTGCCTGGGAACTAGCGGGAGGAGACAATGAGCAGTTCTTC.